The sequence of this TCR beta chain was determined in a study of human T cells and chemical hapten exposure (dated by TCRdb to about 2021). Describing the broader study: For sensitization, 2% DPC in acetone was applied to a 2 cm by 2 cm area of upper inner arm skin. Alopecia areata with under or over 50% scalp involvement, alopecia totalis and alopecia universalis were represented in the patient cohort, which was mostly female. The libraries were sequenced as a pool, and the TCR yield per sample differed mostly because of small variations in library volumes within the pool. In alopecia patients, the study followed how the peripheral blood TCR repertoire changed in vivo over primary and secondary sensitization to diphenylcyclopropenone (DPC), a hapten. Blood samples were taken from patients before sensitization (week 0) and at 2, 6 and about 24 weeks after DPC sensitization. Blood for TCR sequencing was provided by twenty-nine alopecia patients at one to four time points (pre-sensitization, 2, 6 and 24 weeks). Patients additionally received weekly therapeutic DPC doses to the scalp throughout the approximately 25-week study period. Patch tests used Finn chambers with 0.01% DPC on the upper back, scored after 6 days by International Contact Dermatitis Research Group standards.

In the case of this clonotype: Its antigen target is currently unknown. No base quality information exists; no much larger clone differs at one position.

Paper-wide results and their limitations: Repeated subsampling changed both the strength of the expansion versus patch-test correlation and the threshold at which the correlation became significant. The number of TCRs above 1 in 1000 frequency did not change with DPC sensitization; there was no evidence of global repertoire structure alterations. Significantly more large CDR3 similarity clusters were formed by expanded TCRs than by pre-sensitization or healthy control sets, consistent with antigen-driven responses. A positive correlation was found between the number of PT1 expanded TCRs and patch test score, with significance reached at thresholds 8, 16 and 32 but not 4. Alopecia, a presumed autoimmune disease, was present in all patients, so the immune response of the patients might differ from that of healthy individuals.

Via the germline V gene (reference sequence), CDR1 is MNHEY and CDR2 SMNVEV. The CDR3 sequence holds 13 residues, the cysteine and phenylalanine included. Kept here is only the CDR3 DNA, which spans 39 bases and is read in frame from base 1. Cut back by 4 bases and 5 bases, the V and J ends lie 10 bases apart. Library preparation was by RACE. Sequenced using a NextSeq 500. During library preparation, unique molecular identifiers were attached to individual cDNA molecules so that TCRs could be counted in a quantitative, reproducible way. From each blood RNA sample, both TCR alpha and TCR beta chains were sequenced. Concerning the study's data processing: Samples had a median of roughly 87,000 TCRs, with a range from roughly 23,224 to 750,000. V, J and CDR3 annotation of the TCR reads was performed with the Decombinator software suite. For PS versus PT1 abundance plots, all samples were subsampled to the same number of TCRs (28,000). Expanded TCRs were defined as absent before sensitization and observed at least eight times at the 2-week time point. TCRdb reprocessed the public reads (quality trimming at Q25 with fastp, clone calling with MiXCR) and kept in-frame beta chains. Each record represents a unique CDR3 protein, reported with the most common genes and DNA among its rows. V and J calls and clone size were set by TCRdb, not the authors. The sample data list 280,000 or so distinct CDR3 sequences, and just under 8% of these were observed just once. The ten most abundant clones make up more than 0.95% of the sample.

The sample's time point label is to be understood as: pre-sensitization, week 0. Sample treatment or condition, as interpreted from the label and publication: therapeutic diphenylcyclopropenone sensitization with weekly scalp DPC. Blood at each patch-test visit was drawn before the patch test was applied. Eligible patients were aged 18 to 70, diagnosed with alopecia, deemed suitable for DPC therapy, and excluded if pregnant. Total RNA was extracted from unfractionated whole blood collected in Tempus Blood RNA tubes. The chain uses TRBV27 and TRBJ2-3; no D gene can be assigned with confidence. Sequenced material: whole blood, taken in connection with sensitization to the hapten diphenylcyclopropenone (DPC). The TCR sequence derives from a man aged 18 to 35 with alopecia areata. Some clones in this sample may be carry-over from other donors' samples. The nucleotides read TGTGCCAGCAGTTCCGGGCGTAGAGATACGCAGTATTTT. Its coded protein is CASSSGRRDTQYF.